This is a list of T cell receptor beta chains from one sample in a study of response to subunit inactivated influenza vaccine. TCRdb redid the calling of the RT-PCR reads with MiXCR, one entry per CDR3 protein. The table has more than 450,000 distinct CDR3 sequences, about 7.6% seen once; the top ten hold approximately 12%. Source: PBMCs from blood, taken approximately 25 months after vaccination. Receptors originate from a man between 50 and 69 years old who received an inactivated influenza vaccine. CDR3s include the opening cysteine and the closing phenylalanine or tryptophan. D genes are given only for firm matches. Size tells how often a clone was seen (once, few, many) or the class of an expanded clone, and some rows leave it out.

V: TRBV4-2; D: -; size: once; length: 13; J: TRBJ2-7; CDR3: CASSRAGIDEQYF; DNA: TGTGCCAGCAGCCGGGCAGGGATCGACGAGCAGTACTTC
V: TRBV18; D: -; size: few; length: 15; J: TRBJ1-1; CDR3: CASSPPTGFNTEAFF; DNA: TGTGCCAGCTCACCACCTACAGGGTTTAACACTGAAGCTTTCTTT
V: TRBV11-2; D: TRBD1; size: -; length: 15; J: TRBJ2-5; CDR3: CASSPRDRGSETQYF; DNA: TGTGCCAGCAGCCCGAGGGACAGGGGGTCAGAGACCCAGTACTTC
V: TRBV9; D: -; size: -; length: 14; J: TRBJ2-5; CDR3: CASSESGGGETQYF; DNA: TGTGCCAGCAGCGAAAGTGGAGGGGGAGAGACCCAGTACTTC
V: TRBV27; D: -; size: many; length: 15; J: TRBJ1-6; CDR3: CASSLLGVGNSPLHF; DNA: TGTGCCAGCAGTTTACTAGGGGTTGGTAATTCACCCCTCCACTTT
V: TRBV5-1; D: TRBD2; size: many; length: 18; J: TRBJ2-2; CDR3: CASSFNSGRARLTGELFF; DNA: TGCGCCAGCAGCTTTAATAGCGGGAGGGCCCGCCTCACCGGGGAGCTGTTTTTT
V: TRBV7-2; D: TRBD2; size: -; length: 16; J: TRBJ2-5; CDR3: CASSTGGPAGVETQYF; DNA: TGTGCCAGCAGCACGGGGGGACCAGCGGGGGTGGAGACCCAGTACTTC
V: TRBV15; D: -; size: few; length: 15; J: TRBJ2-5; CDR3: CATSRDTGGVETQYF; DNA: TGTGCCACCAGCAGAGATACGGGGGGCGTAGAGACCCAGTACTTC
V: TRBV6-2/TRBV6-3; D: -; size: few; length: 12; J: TRBJ2-5; CDR3: CASSLTKETQYF; DNA: TGTGCCAGCAGTTTGACGAAAGAGACCCAGTACTTC
V: TRBV10-3; D: TRBD1; size: many; length: 15; J: TRBJ2-7; CDR3: CAISEWTGSRDEQYF; DNA: TGTGCCATCAGTGAGTGGACAGGGTCTAGGGACGAGCAGTACTTC
V: TRBV18; D: -; size: few; length: 12; J: TRBJ2-7; CDR3: CASSPDSLEQYF; DNA: TGTGCCAGCTCACCGGACTCGTTAGAGCAGTACTTC
V: TRBV20-1; D: TRBD1; size: -; length: 16; J: TRBJ2-1; CDR3: CSARDLRTGLYNEQFF; DNA: TGCAGTGCTAGAGATTTAAGGACAGGGCTCTACAATGAGCAGTTCTTC
V: TRBV2; D: -; size: -; length: 16; J: TRBJ1-6; CDR3: CASTLSPGPYNSPLHF; DNA: TGTGCCAGCACTCTTTCGCCGGGACCCTATAATTCACCCCTCCACTTT
V: TRBV6-1; D: -; size: few; length: 14; J: TRBJ2-1; CDR3: CASSEVTGSHEQFF; DNA: TGTGCCAGCAGTGAAGTTACAGGGAGTCATGAGCAGTTCTTC
V: TRBV6-1; D: -; size: -; length: 13; J: TRBJ1-4; CDR3: CASRGATNEKLFF; DNA: TGTGCCAGCAGAGGGGCAACTAATGAAAAACTGTTTTTT
V: TRBV15; D: TRBD2; size: many; length: 17; J: TRBJ2-4; CDR3: CATKQGPTSGEKNIQYF; DNA: TGTGCCACCAAACAGGGCCCGACTAGCGGGGAGAAAAACATTCAGTACTTC
V: TRBV7-6; D: -; size: -; length: 17; J: TRBJ1-1; CDR3: CASSPNGRMGYRTEAFF; DNA: TGTGCCAGCAGCCCGAACGGCAGAATGGGATACCGAACTGAAGCTTTCTTT
V: TRBV25-1; D: -; size: -; length: 14; J: TRBJ2-1; CDR3: CASSDLGWGWEQFF; DNA: TGTGCCAGCAGTGACCTCGGCTGGGGATGGGAGCAGTTCTTC
V: TRBV5-1; D: -; size: many; length: 15; J: TRBJ2-7; CDR3: CASSLAGDKLYEQYF; DNA: TGCGCCAGCAGCTTGGCAGGGGACAAGTTGTACGAGCAGTACTTC
V: TRBV20-1; D: TRBD1; size: -; length: 12; J: TRBJ1-6; CDR3: CSAPTGRSPLHF; DNA: TGCAGTGCGCCGACAGGGCGGTCACCCCTCCACTTT
V: TRBV6-1; D: -; size: many; length: 14; J: TRBJ1-4; CDR3: CASSSRGSGGKLFF; DNA: TGTGCCAGCAGCTCCAGGGGATCAGGCGGAAAACTGTTTTTT
V: TRBV2; D: TRBD2; size: -; length: 13; J: TRBJ2-4; CDR3: CASSDGGENIQYF; DNA: TGTGCCAGCAGTGACGGGGGGGAAAACATTCAGTACTTC
V: TRBV6-5; D: -; size: few; length: 14; J: TRBJ1-2; CDR3: CASSYRTSLYGYTF; DNA: TGTGCCAGCAGTTACCGGACAAGCCTCTATGGCTACACCTTC
V: TRBV12-3/TRBV12-4; D: -; size: few; length: 19; J: TRBJ2-6; CDR3: CASIKFTGYSLSGANVLTF; DNA: TGTGCCAGCATTAAATTTACAGGGTACTCCCTCTCTGGGGCCAACGTCCTGACTTTC
V: TRBV20-1; D: TRBD2; size: few; length: 17; J: TRBJ2-2; CDR3: CSAREQTSGRYTGELFF; DNA: TGCAGTGCTAGAGAACAGACTAGCGGGAGGTACACCGGGGAGCTGTTTTTT
V: TRBV12-3/TRBV12-4; D: -; size: many; length: 15; J: TRBJ2-3; CDR3: CASSPRGSSTDTQYF; DNA: TGTGCCAGCAGTCCCCGGGGCTCCTCCACAGATACGCAGTATTTT
V: TRBV5-1; D: -; size: -; length: 13; J: TRBJ2-1; CDR3: CASSLVGRSQQFF; DNA: TGCGCCAGCAGCTTGGTGGGGCGCTCTCAGCAGTTCTTC
V: TRBV4-1; D: TRBD1; size: few; length: 15; J: TRBJ2-7; CDR3: CASSQAGTGSYEQYF; DNA: TGCGCCAGCAGCCAAGCCGGGACAGGGTCGTACGAGCAGTACTTC
V: TRBV7-2; D: -; size: few; length: 15; J: TRBJ1-2; CDR3: CASSLGFPGVYGYTF; DNA: TGTGCCAGCAGCTTAGGGTTTCCAGGGGTCTATGGCTACACCTTC
V: TRBV6-1; D: -; size: -; length: 12; J: TRBJ2-3; CDR3: CASSCSRDTQYF; DNA: TGTGCCAGCAGTTGCTCTCGGGATACGCAGTATTTT
V: TRBV10-3; D: -; size: -; length: 16; J: TRBJ2-1; CDR3: CAISVRRGLSYNEQFF; DNA: TGTGCCATCAGTGTGCGGAGAGGACTCTCCTACAATGAGCAGTTCTTC
V: TRBV3-1; D: TRBD1; size: -; length: 15; J: TRBJ2-1; CDR3: CASSQSDRVDHEQFF; DNA: TGTGCCAGCAGCCAATCCGACAGGGTGGACCATGAGCAGTTCTTC
V: TRBV20-1; D: -; size: many; length: 12; J: TRBJ1-2; CDR3: CSATELDYGYTF; DNA: TGCAGTGCTACCGAACTGGACTATGGCTACACCTTC
V: TRBV12-3/TRBV12-4; D: TRBD1; size: many; length: 15; J: TRBJ1-2; CDR3: CASTLGAGGSRGYTF; DNA: TGTGCCAGCACCCTGGGGGCAGGGGGCTCTCGCGGCTACACCTTC
V: TRBV28; D: TRBD1; size: -; length: 13; J: TRBJ1-5; CDR3: CASSVGQAPPQHF; DNA: TGTGCCAGCAGTGTTGGACAGGCCCCGCCCCAGCATTTT
V: TRBV18; D: -; size: few; length: 12; J: TRBJ1-2; CDR3: CASSPRPEGYTF; DNA: TGTGCCAGCTCACCAAGGCCCGAGGGCTACACCTTC
V: TRBV10-3; D: TRBD1; size: few; length: 16; J: TRBJ1-2; CDR3: CAISTGTGGAMVGYTF; DNA: TGTGCCATCAGTACCGGGACAGGGGGCGCAATGGTTGGCTACACCTTC
V: TRBV28; D: -; size: -; length: 15; J: TRBJ1-5; CDR3: CASSLLGQSNQPQHF; DNA: TGTGCCAGCAGTTTATTAGGGCAGAGCAATCAGCCCCAGCATTTT
V: TRBV18; D: TRBD2; size: few; length: 17; J: TRBJ2-3; CDR3: CASSQIRTSGGPHTQYF; DNA: TGTGCCAGCTCCCAGATAAGGACTAGCGGGGGCCCCCATACGCAGTATTTT
V: TRBV12-3/TRBV12-4; D: TRBD2; size: many; length: 15; J: TRBJ2-7; CDR3: CASSSSGGASYEQYF; DNA: TGTGCCAGCAGTAGTAGCGGGGGAGCCTCCTACGAGCAGTACTTC
V: TRBV20-1; D: TRBD1; size: many; length: 12; J: TRBJ2-7; CDR3: CSAKRQGDEQYF; DNA: TGCAGTGCTAAAAGACAGGGAGACGAGCAGTACTTC
V: TRBV20-1; D: TRBD1; size: -; length: 14; J: TRBJ1-4; CDR3: CSARDHRGSEKLFF; DNA: TGCAGTGCTAGAGACCACAGGGGAAGTGAAAAACTGTTTTTT
V: TRBV27; D: TRBD1; size: -; length: 15; J: TRBJ2-7; CDR3: CASSLFPGGKYEQYF; DNA: TGTGCCAGCAGTTTATTCCCAGGGGGCAAGTACGAGCAGTACTTC
V: TRBV12-3/TRBV12-4; D: -; size: many; length: 16; J: TRBJ1-1; CDR3: CASSPRGGLSNTEAFF; DNA: TGTGCCAGCAGTCCACGAGGGGGACTATCGAACACTGAAGCTTTCTTT
V: TRBV4-1; D: -; size: few; length: 15; J: TRBJ2-2; CDR3: CASSHKTGYGGELFF; DNA: TGCGCCAGCAGCCATAAAACAGGGTATGGCGGGGAGCTGTTTTTT
V: TRBV28; D: -; size: -; length: 16; J: TRBJ1-1; CDR3: CASSTRFMGGLPEAFF; DNA: TGTGCCAGCAGTACTCGATTTATGGGGGGCTTGCCTGAAGCTTTCTTT
V: TRBV4-1; D: TRBD1; size: few; length: 15; J: TRBJ1-5; CDR3: CASSQEGQGYQPQHF; DNA: TGCGCCAGCAGCCAAGAGGGACAGGGGTATCAGCCCCAGCATTTT
V: TRBV28; D: TRBD1; size: many; length: 13; J: TRBJ1-1; CDR3: CASSLRRGLSAFF; DNA: TGTGCCAGCAGTTTGCGCAGGGGGCTGAGCGCTTTCTTT
V: TRBV20-1; D: TRBD1; size: few; length: 16; J: TRBJ1-1; CDR3: CSAVDRGVRSDTEAFF; DNA: TGCAGTGCGGTCGACAGGGGGGTTAGGTCGGACACTGAAGCTTTCTTT
V: TRBV12-3/TRBV12-4; D: -; size: many; length: 16; J: TRBJ1-5; CDR3: CASSSTRRGRNQPQHF; DNA: TGTGCCAGCAGTTCAACCCGCAGGGGACGCAATCAGCCCCAGCATTTT
V: TRBV6-1; D: -; size: many; length: 15; J: TRBJ2-3; CDR3: CASSPGFGPTDTQYF; DNA: TGTGCCAGCAGTCCTGGATTCGGGCCCACAGATACGCAGTATTTT
V: TRBV7-8; D: -; size: many; length: 11; J: TRBJ2-1; CDR3: CASSFSLEQFF; DNA: TGTGCCAGCAGCTTCAGTTTGGAGCAGTTCTTC
V: TRBV7-9; D: TRBD1; size: many; length: 14; J: TRBJ1-5; CDR3: CASSPQDREQPQHF; DNA: TGTGCCAGCAGCCCACAAGACAGGGAACAGCCCCAGCATTTT
V: TRBV5-1; D: TRBD1; size: few; length: 15; J: TRBJ1-2; CDR3: CASSSRQGNNYGYTF; DNA: TGCGCCAGCAGCAGTAGACAGGGAAATAACTATGGCTACACCTTC